The 21 T cell receptor beta chains given below trace back to one sample, sequenced in a study of blood T cell repertoires in COVID-19. The protocol was immunoSEQ multiplex PCR, while the TCRdb copy is restricted to in-frame clones and leaves out a portion. This sample has some 120,000 clones, with roughly nine tenths found just once. The sample taken for sequencing was peripheral blood. These receptors all come from a man aged 60 to 69 with COVID-19, enrolled during active disease.

The V and J genes are TRBV2 and TRBJ2-1; TRBD2 agrees at 8 bases. This CDR3 region has 15 residues. V shed 4 bases, J shed 7 bases, and the junction held 9 bases outside the gene matches. Germline V gives CDR1 SNHLY, CDR2 FYNNEI. The DNA for the CDR3 is TGTGCCAGCAGTGGGGCCCGGGAGGGCCGGAATGAGCAGTTCTTC. Protein sequence: CASSGAREGRNEQFF.

This clone has a single count. This chain joins TRBV29-1 and TRBJ1-2; no clear D gene. Germline-derived CDR1 and CDR2 are SQVTM and ANQGSEA. The germline V and J ends were trimmed by 6 bases and 8 bases, with 7 bases remaining between them. This CDR3 is 9 amino acids long. CDR3 loop: CSVGEGYTF. DNA for the CDR3: TGCAGCGTCGGGGAAGGCTACACCTTC.

This sequence joins TRBV15 and TRBJ2-7; 11 bases match TRBD2. The junction had 4 bases not matched to a gene; V was cut back by 0 bases and J by 3 bases. CDR3 length: 16 amino acids. Germline lookup yields CDR1 LNHNV and CDR2 YYDKDF (reference sequence). The CDR3 region is CATSREGLAGRYEQYF. In DNA, the CDR3 is TGTGCCACCAGCAGAGAAGGACTAGCGGGCCGCTACGAGCAGTACTTC.

The count of this clone is one. The rearrangement links TRBV7-2 to TRBJ1-1; D gene ambiguous. Germline V gene sequence: CDR1 SGHTA, CDR2 FQGNSA. The ends were cut back, 3 bases at V and 3 bases at J, with 8 bases in the middle. The CDR3 is made up of 13 amino acids. For the CDR3, the DNA is TGTGCCAGCAGCTTCGACGGGTACACTGAAGCTTTCTTT. Protein sequence: CASSFDGYTEAFF.

On this clone itself: Its ends do not fully match the called genes, so a read error is possible. This chain links TRBV7-7 with TRBJ2-1, with D possibly TRBD1 on 7 matching bases. Germline V gene sequence: CDR1 SSHAT, CDR2 FNYEAQ (reference sequence). The CDR3 runs 14 residues. CDR3 residues: CASSSTGRYNEQFF. CDR3 DNA: TGTGCTAGCAGCTCGACAGGGAGGTACAATGAGCAGTTCTTC.

The V and J genes are TRBV2 and TRBJ2-7; 9 bases are a match to TRBD2. The CDR3 extends over 15 amino acids. J lost 2 bases, V lost 3 bases, and 5 bases had no gene match. The germline V gene encodes CDR1 SNHLY and CDR2 FYNNEI. The CDR3 nucleotides read TGTGCCAGCAGTGAGGAGCTAGCGGGGACCTACGAGCAGTACTTC. It codes for CASSEELAGTYEQYF.

This rearrangement joins TRBV28 to TRBJ2-1; TRBD2 is a possible D gene (6 bases). CDR1 and CDR2 (germline): MDHEN, SYDVKM. The V and J ends lost 6 bases and 9 bases respectively, with 9 bases between them. CDR3 size: 11 residues. The CDR3 nucleotides read TGTGCCAGCAGGGGGGGATCTGAGCAGTTCTTC. Its protein product is CASRGGSEQFF.

This sequence joins TRBV19 and TRBJ1-1; 11 bases line up with TRBD1. Germline loops: CDR1 LNHDA, CDR2 SQIVND (reference sequence). The CDR3 loop spans 16 amino acids. Germline trimming cut 5 bases from V and 4 bases from J; bases unmatched to any gene: 9. For the CDR3, the DNA is TGTGCCAGTAGTTTCCGGACAGGGGGCACAGTCACTGAAGCTTTCTTT. Protein: CASSFRTGGTVTEAFF.

The chain uses TRBV27 and TRBJ2-5; 7 nucleotides match TRBD2. The V gene end was trimmed by 5 bases and the J gene end by 4 bases; junction bases not matched to a gene: 7. The germline V gene has CDR1 MNHEY and CDR2 SMNVEV (reference sequence). The CDR3 sequence is 14 residues long. CDR3 in amino acids: CASSGGGRIETQYF. The CDR3 nucleotides read TGTGCCAGCAGTGGTGGCGGGAGAATAGAGACCCAGTACTTC.

The rearrangement uses TRBV7-8 and TRBJ1-1; D unclear. The CDR3 extends over 13 amino acids. V was shortened by 4 bases and J by 8 bases, with 14 bases between the two germline ends. CDR1 is SGHVS, CDR2 FQNEAQ, per germline. CDR3 in DNA: TGTGCCAGCAGCTCCCGGGTCCGAGGGGAAGCTTTCTTT. Its translation is CASSSRVRGEAFF.

The chain employs TRBV18 and TRBJ1-5, with D uncertain. V lost 3 bases to trimming and J lost 4 bases, with 7 bases between them. CDR1 is KGHSH and CDR2 is LQKENI in the germline V gene. The CDR3 has 13 amino acids. CDR3 nucleotide sequence: TGTGCCAGCTCACCTCAGAAAAATCAGCCCCAGCATTTT. This codes for CASSPQKNQPQHF.

The chain couples TRBV5-4 to TRBJ2-7; 8 positions agree with TRBD1. Germline loops: CDR1 SGHNT, CDR2 YYREEE (reference sequence). J was trimmed by 1 base and V by 3 bases; bases with no gene match: 3. CDR3 size: 14 residues. This CDR3 is CASSSGQGSYEQYF. The CDR3 DNA follows: TGTGCCAGCAGCTCTGGACAGGGATCCTACGAGCAGTACTTC.

The chain is built from TRBV10-1 and TRBJ2-1, with a possible D match to TRBD1 (5 bases). V gave up 8 bases and J gave up 2 bases, with 13 bases separating them. CDR3 length: 14 residues. Looked up from germline, CDR1 is WNHNN and CDR2 is SYGVQD (reference sequence). The CDR3 is CASSDTLPYNEQFF. The CDR3 nucleotides are TGCGCCAGCTCGGACACACTCCCCTACAATGAGCAGTTCTTC.

The V call is TRBV11-2, the J call TRBJ2-5, with D maybe TRBD2 (6 bases). The V gene's germline CDR1 is SGHAT and CDR2 FQNNGV. The V gene lost 1 base and the J gene lost 4 bases, with 10 bases spanning the gap. The CDR3 contains 14 residues. CDR3 DNA sequence: TGTGCCAGCAGCTTAGGGCGGAGGGGAGAGACCCAGTACTTC. It codes for CASSLGRRGETQYF.

The chain carries TRBV24-1 and TRBJ2-5; 7 bases match TRBD1. The V gene's germline CDR1 is KGHDR and CDR2 SFDVKD. CDR3 length equals 16 residues. Trimming took 4 bases from V and 7 from J; bases not matched to a gene: 14. The CDR3: CATSESTRDRAGTQYF. CDR3 bases: TGTGCCACCAGTGAATCCACCCGGGACAGAGCCGGGACCCAGTACTTC.

As regards this clone: This sample also contains other DNA sequences that code for the same CDR3. The rearrangement uses TRBV9 and TRBJ2-5; D uncertain. Trimming stripped 0 bases from V and 2 bases from J, with 8 bases between. The germline V gene has CDR1 SGDLS and CDR2 YYNGEE. The CDR3 is made up of 14 amino acids. CDR3 residues: CASSVGTAQETQYF. Written as DNA, the CDR3 is TGTGCCAGCAGCGTAGGAACAGCACAAGAGACCCAGTACTTC.

This chain uses TRBV5-1 with TRBJ1-1, with D tentatively TRBD1 (6 bases). Trimming removed 5 bases at V and 7 bases at J, with 21 bases between. Germline CDR1 SGHRS, CDR2 YFSETQ. The CDR3 sequence is 15 residues long. The CDR3 DNA sequence: TGCGCCAGCAGGACCTACGGTGCAGGGGCTGGTGAAGCTTTCTTT. This sequence encodes CASRTYGAGAGEAFF.

The chain has TRBV15 and TRBJ2-5; maybe TRBD2 (6 bases). CDR1 and CDR2 from the germline V gene are LNHNV and YYDKDF (reference sequence). V lost 5 bases and J 4 bases, leaving 20 bases between the germline ends. The CDR3 consists of 16 residues. In DNA, the CDR3 is TGTGCCACCAGCGGGGGACTGACTGTGGGCTCAGAGACCCAGTACTTC. Protein product: CATSGGLTVGSETQYF.

Worth noting for this clone: This specimen includes other DNA sequences encoding the same CDR3. The chain employs TRBV18 and TRBJ1-1, with no clear D. The germline V gene has CDR1 KGHSH and CDR2 LQKENI. The CDR3 contains 13 residues. V lost 1 base to trimming and J lost 2 bases, with 5 bases between them. CDR3 sequence (DNA): TGTGCCAGCTCACCACGAGAAAACACTGAAGCTTTCTTT. Translation: CASSPRENTEAFF.

The chain combines TRBV6-6 with TRBJ1-1; 7 bases are a match to TRBD1. CDR3 length equals 15 residues. J lost 2 bases, V lost 5 bases, and 8 bases had no gene match. Germline V gives CDR1 MNHNY, CDR2 SVGAGI (reference sequence). The CDR3 sequence: CASSPTGQVNTEAFF. DNA of the CDR3: TGTGCCAGCAGTCCAACTGGACAGGTTAACACTGAAGCTTTCTTT.

The chain is built from TRBV29-1 and TRBJ1-4, with a possible D match to TRBD1 (6 bases). V lost 5 bases and J 7 bases, leaving 14 bases between the germline ends. This CDR3 has 13 amino acids. CDR1 and CDR2 from the germline V gene are SQVTM and ANQGSEA. CDR3 in amino acids: CSVWGGEGEKLFF. The CDR3 DNA reads TGCAGCGTTTGGGGGGGCGAAGGTGAAAAACTGTTTTTT.